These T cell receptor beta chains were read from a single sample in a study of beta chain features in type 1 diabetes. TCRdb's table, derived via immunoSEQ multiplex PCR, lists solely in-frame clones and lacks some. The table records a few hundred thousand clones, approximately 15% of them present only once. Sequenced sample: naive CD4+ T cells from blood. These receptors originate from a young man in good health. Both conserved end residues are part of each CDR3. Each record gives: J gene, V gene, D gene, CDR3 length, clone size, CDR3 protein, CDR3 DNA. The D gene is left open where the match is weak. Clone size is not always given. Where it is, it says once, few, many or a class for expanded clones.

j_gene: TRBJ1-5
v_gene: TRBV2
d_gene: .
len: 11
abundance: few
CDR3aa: CASSSTHSQHF
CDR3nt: TGTGCCAGCAGCTCGACGCATTCTCAGCATTTT

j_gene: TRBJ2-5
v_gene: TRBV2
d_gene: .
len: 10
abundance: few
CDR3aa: CASSVKTQYF
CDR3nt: TGTGCCAGCAGTGTAAAGACCCAGTACTTC

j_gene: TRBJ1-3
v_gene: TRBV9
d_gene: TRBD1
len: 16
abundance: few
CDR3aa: CASSPWDRDAGNTIYF
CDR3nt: TGTGCCAGCAGCCCCTGGGACAGGGACGCTGGAAACACCATATATTTT

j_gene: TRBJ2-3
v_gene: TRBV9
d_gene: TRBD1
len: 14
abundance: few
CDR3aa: CASSVAGGPDTQYF
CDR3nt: TGTGCCAGCAGCGTCGCAGGGGGCCCAGATACGCAGTATTTT

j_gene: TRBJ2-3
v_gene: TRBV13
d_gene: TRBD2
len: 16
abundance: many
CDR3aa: CASSLRLAASTDTQYF
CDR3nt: TGTGCCAGCAGCTTACGGCTAGCGGCTAGCACAGATACGCAGTATTTT

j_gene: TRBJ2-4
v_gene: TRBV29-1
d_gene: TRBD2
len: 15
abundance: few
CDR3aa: CSATSGGIAKNIQYF
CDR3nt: TGCAGCGCGACTAGCGGGGGCATAGCCAAAAACATTCAGTACTTC

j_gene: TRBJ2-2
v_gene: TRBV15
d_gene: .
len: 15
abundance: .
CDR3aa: CATSREGGNTGELFF
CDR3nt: TGTGCCACCAGCAGGGAAGGAGGAAACACCGGGGAGCTGTTTTTT

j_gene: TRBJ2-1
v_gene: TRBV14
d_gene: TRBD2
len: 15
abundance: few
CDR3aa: CASSQLAGERGEQFF
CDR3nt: TGTGCCAGCAGCCAACTAGCGGGAGAGAGGGGGGAGCAGTTCTTC

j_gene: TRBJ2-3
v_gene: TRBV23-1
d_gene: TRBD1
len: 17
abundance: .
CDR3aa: CASSLAPGQLSTDTQYF
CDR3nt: TGCGCCAGCAGCCTCGCACCGGGACAGCTTTCCACAGATACGCAGTATTTT

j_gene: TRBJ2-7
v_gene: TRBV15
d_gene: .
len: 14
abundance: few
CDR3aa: CATSRERGNYEQYF
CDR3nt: TGTGCCACCAGCAGAGAAAGGGGGAACTACGAGCAGTACTTC

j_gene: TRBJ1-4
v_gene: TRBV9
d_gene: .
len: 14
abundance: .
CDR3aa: CASSVSPDNEKLFF
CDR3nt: TGTGCCAGCAGCGTTAGCCCGGATAATGAAAAACTGTTTTTT

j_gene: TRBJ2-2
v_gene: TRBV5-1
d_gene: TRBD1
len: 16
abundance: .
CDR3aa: CASSLGGTANTGELFF
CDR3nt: TGCGCCAGCAGCTTAGGTGGGACAGCGAACACCGGGGAGCTGTTTTTT

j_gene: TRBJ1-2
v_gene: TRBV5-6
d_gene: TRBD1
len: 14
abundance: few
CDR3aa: CASSSTGSNYGYTF
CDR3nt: TGTGCCAGCAGCTCGACAGGGAGCAACTATGGCTACACCTTC

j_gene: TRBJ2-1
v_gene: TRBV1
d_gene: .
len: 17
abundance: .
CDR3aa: CTSSQGKSGTVYNEQFF
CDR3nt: TGCACCAGCAGCCAAGGGAAAAGCGGGACGGTGTACAATGAGCAGTTCTTC

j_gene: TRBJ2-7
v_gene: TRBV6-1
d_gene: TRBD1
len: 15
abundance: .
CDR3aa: CASSEYDRGPYEQYF
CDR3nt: TGTGCCAGCAGTGAATATGACAGGGGGCCCTACGAGCAGTACTTC

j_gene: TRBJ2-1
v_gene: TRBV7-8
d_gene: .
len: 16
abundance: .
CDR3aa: CASSLAEGLPYNEQFF
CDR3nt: TGTGCCAGCAGCTTAGCGGAGGGGTTGCCCTACAATGAGCAGTTCTTC

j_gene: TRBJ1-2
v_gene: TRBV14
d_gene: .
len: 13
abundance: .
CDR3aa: CASSQSLGSGYTF
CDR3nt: TGTGCCAGCAGCCAAAGTTTAGGGAGCGGCTACACCTTC

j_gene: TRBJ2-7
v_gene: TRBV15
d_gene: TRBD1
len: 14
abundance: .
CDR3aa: CATSRRDSSYEQYF
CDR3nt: TGTGCCACCAGCAGACGGGACAGCTCCTACGAGCAGTACTTC

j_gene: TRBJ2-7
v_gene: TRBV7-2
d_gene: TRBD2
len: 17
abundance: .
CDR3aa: CASSLAPGGGRSYEQYF
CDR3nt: TGTGCCAGCAGCTTAGCACCTGGCGGGGGGAGGTCCTACGAGCAGTACTTC

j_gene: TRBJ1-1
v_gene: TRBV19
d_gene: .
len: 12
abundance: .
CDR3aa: CASSPGDTEAFF
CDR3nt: TGTGCCAGTAGTCCAGGGGACACTGAAGCTTTCTTT

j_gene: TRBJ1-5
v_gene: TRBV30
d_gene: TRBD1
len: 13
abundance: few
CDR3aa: CAWSRDRKQPQHF
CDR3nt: TGTGCCTGGAGCCGGGACAGAAAACAGCCCCAGCATTTT

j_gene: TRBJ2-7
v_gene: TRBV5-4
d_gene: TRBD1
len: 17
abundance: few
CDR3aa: CASSIGLGTGVNYEQYF
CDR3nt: TGTGCCAGCAGTATTGGACTCGGGACAGGGGTGAACTACGAGCAGTACTTC

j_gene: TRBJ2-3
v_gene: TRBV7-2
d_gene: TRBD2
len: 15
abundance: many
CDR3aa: CASSVMSGGGDTQYF
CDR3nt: TGTGCCAGCAGCGTGATGAGCGGGGGCGGAGATACGCAGTATTTT

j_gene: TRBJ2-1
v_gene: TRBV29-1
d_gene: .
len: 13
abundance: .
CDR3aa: CSVGAGGANEQFF
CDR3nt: TGCAGCGTTGGGGCAGGAGGAGCCAATGAGCAGTTCTTC

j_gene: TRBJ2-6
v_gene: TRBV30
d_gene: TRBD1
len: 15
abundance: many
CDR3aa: CAWSTGTGGANVLTF
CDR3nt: TGTGCCTGGAGTACCGGGACAGGTGGGGCCAACGTCCTGACTTTC

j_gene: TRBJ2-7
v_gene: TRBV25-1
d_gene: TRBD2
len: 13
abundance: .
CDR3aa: CASSGLGPYEQYF
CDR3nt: TGTGCCAGCTCAGGACTAGGGCCCTACGAGCAGTACTTC

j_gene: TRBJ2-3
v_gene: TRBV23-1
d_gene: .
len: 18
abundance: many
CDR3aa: CASSPRQIRLFFTDTQYF
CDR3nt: TGCGCCAGCAGTCCAAGACAGATTCGCTTGTTTTTCACAGATACGCAGTATTTT

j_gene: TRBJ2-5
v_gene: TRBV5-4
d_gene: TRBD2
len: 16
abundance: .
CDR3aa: CASSHRAGGPIETQYF
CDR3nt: TGTGCCAGCAGCCACAGAGCGGGAGGGCCCATTGAGACCCAGTACTTC

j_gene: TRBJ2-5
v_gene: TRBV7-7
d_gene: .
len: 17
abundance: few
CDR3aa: CASSLTGLRGLQETQYF
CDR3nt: TGTGCTAGCAGCTTAACAGGGCTTCGAGGCCTCCAAGAGACCCAGTACTTC

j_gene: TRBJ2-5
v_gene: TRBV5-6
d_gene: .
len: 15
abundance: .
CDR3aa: CASSLAPVEGGTQYF
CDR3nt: TGTGCCAGCAGCTTGGCCCCTGTCGAGGGAGGGACCCAGTACTTC

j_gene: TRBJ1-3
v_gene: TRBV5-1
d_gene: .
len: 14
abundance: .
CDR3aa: CASSSMTSGNTIYF
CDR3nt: TGCGCCAGCAGCTCGATGACCTCTGGAAACACCATATATTTT

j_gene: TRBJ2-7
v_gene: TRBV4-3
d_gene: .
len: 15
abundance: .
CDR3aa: CASSQVPDSTYEQYF
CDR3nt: TGCGCCAGCAGCCAAGTTCCGGACAGCACCTACGAGCAGTACTTC

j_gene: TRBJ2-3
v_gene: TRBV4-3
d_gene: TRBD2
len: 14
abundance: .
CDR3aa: CASSQAGGGDTQYF
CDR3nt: TGCGCCAGCAGCCAGGCGGGAGGGGGCGATACGCAGTATTTT

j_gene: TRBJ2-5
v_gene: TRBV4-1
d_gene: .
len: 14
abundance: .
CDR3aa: CASSQLQGVETQYF
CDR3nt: TGCGCCAGCAGCCAGCTACAGGGAGTAGAGACCCAGTACTTC

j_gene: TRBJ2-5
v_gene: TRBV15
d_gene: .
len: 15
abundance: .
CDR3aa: CATSSDPGSRRAQYF
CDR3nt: TGTGCCACCAGCAGCGACCCCGGGAGTCGTCGGGCCCAGTACTTC

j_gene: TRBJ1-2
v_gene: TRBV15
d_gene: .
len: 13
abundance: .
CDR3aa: CATSRDGNYGYTF
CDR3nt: TGTGCCACCAGCAGAGACGGCAACTATGGCTACACCTTC

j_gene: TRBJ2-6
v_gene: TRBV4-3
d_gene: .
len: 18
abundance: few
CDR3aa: CASSRKPAGLSGANVLTF
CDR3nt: TGCGCCAGCAGCCGGAAGCCTGCTGGGCTCTCTGGGGCCAACGTCCTGACTTTC

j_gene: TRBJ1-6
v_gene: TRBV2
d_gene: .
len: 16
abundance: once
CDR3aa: CASTGDGRSYNSPLHF
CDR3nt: TGTGCCAGCACCGGAGATGGTCGGTCCTATAATTCACCCCTCCACTTT

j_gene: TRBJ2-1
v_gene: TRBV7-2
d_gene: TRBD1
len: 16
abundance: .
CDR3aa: CASSTTGGRSYNEQFF
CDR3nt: TGTGCCAGCAGCACCACAGGGGGCCGCTCCTACAATGAGCAGTTCTTC

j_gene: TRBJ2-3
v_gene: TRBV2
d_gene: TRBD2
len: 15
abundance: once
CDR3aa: CASRTSGASTDTQYF
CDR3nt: TGTGCCAGCAGGACTAGCGGGGCTAGCACAGATACGCAGTATTTT

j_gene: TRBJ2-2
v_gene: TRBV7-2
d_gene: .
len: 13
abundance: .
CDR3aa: CASSLVGAGELFF
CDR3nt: TGTGCCAGCAGCTTAGTGGGCGCCGGGGAGCTGTTTTTT